Described below is a single T cell receptor (beta chain) sequence and its context. Here the CDR3 omits its conserved ending phenylalanine or tryptophan, so a read error is the likely source. It is unclear where the CDR3 begins or ends on the DNA, so no DNA is shown, and the CDR3 is as TCRdb lists it. These data come from a study of tumor-infiltrating lymphocytes in oesophageal squamous cell carcinoma. TCRdb independently ran MiXCR on the PCR reads; one entry per CDR3 protein. The profile shows about 9,600 distinct CDR3 sequences, 58% of them singletons. Germline V gene lookup returns CDR1 SEHNR and CDR2 FQNEAQ (reference sequence). The CDR3 adds up to 15 amino acids, both ends counted.

This TCR derives from a female donor with esophageal squamous cell carcinoma. The chain couples TRBV7-9 to TRBJ2-5; the D call of TRBD2 is as the table states it, not checked on the DNA. Sequencing was done on a sample of esophageal tumor tissue. Here the CDR3 reads CASSRRTSMRAVLRA.